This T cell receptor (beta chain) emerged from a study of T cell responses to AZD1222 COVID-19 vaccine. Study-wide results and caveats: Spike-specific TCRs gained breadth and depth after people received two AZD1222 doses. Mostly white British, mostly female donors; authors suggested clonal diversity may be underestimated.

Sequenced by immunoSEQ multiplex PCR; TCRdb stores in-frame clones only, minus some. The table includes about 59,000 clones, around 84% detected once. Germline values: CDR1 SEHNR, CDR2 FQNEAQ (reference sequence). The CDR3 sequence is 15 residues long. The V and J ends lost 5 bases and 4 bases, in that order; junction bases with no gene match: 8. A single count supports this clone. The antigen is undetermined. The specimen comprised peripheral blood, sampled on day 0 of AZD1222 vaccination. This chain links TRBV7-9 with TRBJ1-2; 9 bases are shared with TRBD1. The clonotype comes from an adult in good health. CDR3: CASSPGTGFSYGYTF. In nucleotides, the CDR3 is TGTGCCAGCAGCCCTGGGACAGGGTTTTCCTATGGCTACACCTTC.